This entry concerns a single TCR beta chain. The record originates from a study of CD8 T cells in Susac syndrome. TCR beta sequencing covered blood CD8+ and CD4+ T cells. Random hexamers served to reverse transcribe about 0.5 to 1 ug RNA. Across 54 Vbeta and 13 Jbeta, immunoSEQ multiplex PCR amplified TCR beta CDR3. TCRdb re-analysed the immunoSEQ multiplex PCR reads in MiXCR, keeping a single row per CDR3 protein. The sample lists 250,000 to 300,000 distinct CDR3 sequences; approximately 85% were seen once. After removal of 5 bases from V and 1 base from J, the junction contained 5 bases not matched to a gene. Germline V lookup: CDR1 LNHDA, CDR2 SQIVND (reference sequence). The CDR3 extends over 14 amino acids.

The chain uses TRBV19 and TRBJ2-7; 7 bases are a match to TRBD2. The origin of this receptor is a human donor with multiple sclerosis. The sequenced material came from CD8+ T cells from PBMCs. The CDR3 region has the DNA TGTGCCAGTAGTCTAGCGGCCTCTTCCTACGAGCAGTACTTC. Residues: CASSLAASSYEQYF.